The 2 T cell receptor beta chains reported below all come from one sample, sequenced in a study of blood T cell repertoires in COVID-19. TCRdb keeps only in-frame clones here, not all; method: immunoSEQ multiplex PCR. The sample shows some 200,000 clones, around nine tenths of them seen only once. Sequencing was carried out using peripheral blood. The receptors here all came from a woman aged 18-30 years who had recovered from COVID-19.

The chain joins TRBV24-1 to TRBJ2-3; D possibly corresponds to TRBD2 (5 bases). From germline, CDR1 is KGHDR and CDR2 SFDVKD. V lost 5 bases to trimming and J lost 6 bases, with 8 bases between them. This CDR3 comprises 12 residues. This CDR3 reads CATSAGSDTQYF. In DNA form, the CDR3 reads TGTGCCACCAGTGCGGGGTCGGATACGCAGTATTTT.

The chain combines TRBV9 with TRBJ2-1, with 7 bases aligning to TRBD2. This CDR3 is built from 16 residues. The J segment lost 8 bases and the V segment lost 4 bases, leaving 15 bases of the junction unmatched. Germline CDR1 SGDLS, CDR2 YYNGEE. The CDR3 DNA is TGTGCCAGCAGCTTAATCGGGGGGATCGCGGGCCATGAGCAGTTCTTC. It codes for CASSLIGGIAGHEQFF.